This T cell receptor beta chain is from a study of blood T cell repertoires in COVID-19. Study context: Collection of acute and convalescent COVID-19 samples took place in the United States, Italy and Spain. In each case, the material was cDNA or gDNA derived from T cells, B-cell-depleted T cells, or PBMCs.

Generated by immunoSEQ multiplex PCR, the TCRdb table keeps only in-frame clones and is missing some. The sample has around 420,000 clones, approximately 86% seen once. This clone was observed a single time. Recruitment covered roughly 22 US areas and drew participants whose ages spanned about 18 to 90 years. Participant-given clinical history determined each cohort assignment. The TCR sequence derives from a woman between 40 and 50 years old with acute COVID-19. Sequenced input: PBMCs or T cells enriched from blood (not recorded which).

CDR3 DNA: TGTGCCAGCACCAGAAGGACAGGGATTACCACCGGGGAGCTGTTTTTT. It translates to CASTRRTGITTGELFF. This chain uses TRBV2 with TRBJ2-2; 8 bases fit TRBD1. The V segment lost 7 bases and the J segment 4 bases; nucleotides outside the gene matches: 11. The germline CDR1 and CDR2 sequences are SNHLY and FYNNEI. CDR3 size: 16 residues. Drawing the rest from reference TRBV2 and TRBJ2-2, the complete variable domain is EPEVTQTPSHQVTQMGQEVILRCVPISNHLYFYWYRQILGQKVEFLVSFYNNEISEKSEIFDDQFSVERPDGSNFTLKIRSTKLEDSAMYFCASTRRTGITTGELFFGEGSRLTVL.